The clone carrying this T cell receptor beta chain occurred a few times. Its antigen is unidentified. The CDR3 has 15 amino acids. V lost 4 bases, J lost 4 bases, and 16 bases lay in between. CDR1 is MDHEN, CDR2 SYDVKM, per germline. The data belong to a study of CD8+CD57+ T cells in acquired aplastic anemia. As for the study in general: The sorted CD4+ and CD8+ cells yielded an average approximately 3 ug of DNA.

Findings of the study overall: Patients shared some 29 CD8+ CDR3 sequences with controls. Patients and controls were not found to differ significantly in CD8+ Simpson's diversity.

Both TCR beta VDJ combination and CDR3 sequence profiling were carried out. Genomic DNA was the template for this profiling. Via MiXCR, TCRdb re-called the reads, giving one row per CDR3 protein. The sample shows more than 250,000 distinct CDR3 sequences, 55% to 60% of them seen only once. The origin of this receptor is a human donor with severe aplastic anemia or a healthy control (not recorded which). This sequence joins TRBV28 and TRBJ1-2; D is unresolved. The sample consisted of sorted CD4+, CD8+, or CD8+CD57+ T cells (not recorded which) from PBMCs. This CDR3 reads CASSSPGRVSYGYTF. The DNA of the CDR3 is TGTGCCAGCAGTTCCCCCGGGAGGGTAAGCTATGGCTACACCTTC.